This T cell receptor (beta chain) stems from a study of blood T cell repertoires in COVID-19 (dated by TCRdb to 2020 to 2022). Study-wide context: Collaborator samples came from the United States, Italy and Spain and covered acute and convalescent phases of COVID-19. A freely available public database, intended as a resource for researchers studying the immune response to SARS-CoV-2, is where the repertoires were released. Where HLA class I and class II types were available, the types were taken from metadata supplied by the sample provider, not from assay-based typing. The samples were drawn from two sources: the first 160 participants of the ongoing ImmuneRACE study, and fewer than 1,500 subjects contributed by 6 global collaborators. The prospective study material was composed of cDNA or gDNA derived from T cells, B-cell-depleted T cells, or PBMCs. Nearly every sample came with metadata listing a de-identified subject ID, COVID-19 status, age in years and sex. Subjects who had been exposed to COVID-19, were actively infected with it, or had recovered from it provided the deeply sampled blood TCRbeta repertoires that made up the dataset. What the work shows at the level of the full study, not this receptor alone: The quantity of clinical and demographic metadata differed by source and by participant and was supplied without curation.

TCRbeta CDR3 regions were amplified from genomic DNA using the immunoSEQ Assay, a bias-controlled multiplex PCR. As for how the authors treated the data: The number of nucleated cells in each sample was estimated from the amplification of reference gene primers within the assay. Sequence reads were collapsed and filtered to measure the absolute abundance of every unique TCRbeta CDR3 rearrangement. For each sample, productive Simpson clonality was calculated as the square root of Simpson's diversity index across productive rearrangements. TCRdb's version of the immuneACCESS table is confined to in-frame rearrangements and falls short of the full clone set. An unresolved V gene accounts for under half of the shortfall where checked; the remainder is of unknown origin. D and trimming come from the DNA, and the V and J calls and clone size come from that table. The sample includes 350,000 or so clones, with around nine tenths observed a single time. Roughly 3.9% of the sample rests with the top ten.

One collaborating source in Seattle enrolled patients during active infection and followed them longitudinally through the course of disease. The collaborating institutions used their own protocols to collect whole blood in K2EDTA tubes. For TCRbeta analysis, collaborators shipped samples as frozen whole blood, isolated PBMCs, or DNA extracted from either of those sample types. Regarding this clone: It has no known antigen specificity. Base qualities are not recorded, but no much larger clone differs from it by a single base.

The sequenced material came from peripheral blood. The clonotype originates from a woman aged 60 to 75 with COVID-19, enrolled during active disease.

The CDR3: CASSERGRGYTF. The nucleotide sequence is TGTGCCAGCAGTGAACGGGGTCGTGGCTACACCTTC. This sequence uses TRBV2 and TRBJ1-2, with the D gene uncertain. Taken from the germline V gene, the CDR1 and CDR2 loops are SNHLY and FYNNEI. From its cysteine to its phenylalanine, the CDR3 spans 12 amino acids. Here the CDR3 DNA is all that survives: 36 bases in frame from base 1. Trimming removed 2 bases from V and 7 bases from J, leaving 8 bases between the germline ends.